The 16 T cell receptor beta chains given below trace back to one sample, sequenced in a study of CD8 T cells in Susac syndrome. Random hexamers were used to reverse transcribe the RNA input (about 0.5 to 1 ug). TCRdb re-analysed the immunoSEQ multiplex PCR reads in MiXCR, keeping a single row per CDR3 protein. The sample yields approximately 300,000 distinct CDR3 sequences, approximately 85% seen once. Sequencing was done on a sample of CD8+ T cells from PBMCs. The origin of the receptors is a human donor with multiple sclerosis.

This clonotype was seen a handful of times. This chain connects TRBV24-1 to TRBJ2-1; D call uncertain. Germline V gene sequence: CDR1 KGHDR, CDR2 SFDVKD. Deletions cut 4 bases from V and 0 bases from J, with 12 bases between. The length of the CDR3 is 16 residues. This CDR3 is CATSDDESLSYNEQFF. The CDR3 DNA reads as TGTGCCACCAGTGACGACGAATCCCTCTCCTACAATGAGCAGTTCTTC.

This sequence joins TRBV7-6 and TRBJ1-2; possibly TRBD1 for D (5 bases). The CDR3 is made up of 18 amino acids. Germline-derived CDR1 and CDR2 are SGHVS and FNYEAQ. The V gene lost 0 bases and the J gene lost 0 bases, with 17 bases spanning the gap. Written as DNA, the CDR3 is TGTGCCAGCAGCTTAGCGGGGGGAGAGGCTAGCTCTAACTATGGCTACACCTTC. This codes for CASSLAGGEASSNYGYTF. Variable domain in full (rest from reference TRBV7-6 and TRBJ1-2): GAGVSQSPRYKVTKRGQDVALRCDPISGHVSLYWYRQALGQGPEFLTYFNYEAQQDKSGLPNDRFSAERPEGSISTLTIQRTEQRDSAMYRCASSLAGGEASSNYGYTFGSGTRLTVV.

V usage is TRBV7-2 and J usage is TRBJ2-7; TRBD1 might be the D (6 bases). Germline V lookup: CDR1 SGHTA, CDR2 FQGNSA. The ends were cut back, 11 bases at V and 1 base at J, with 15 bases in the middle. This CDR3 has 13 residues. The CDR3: CAHRDIQSYEQYF. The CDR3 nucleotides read TGTGCCCACCGGGACATCCAGTCCTACGAGCAGTACTTC. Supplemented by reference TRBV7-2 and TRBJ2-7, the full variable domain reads GAGVSQSPSNKVTEKGKDVELRCDPISGHTALYWYRQSLGQGLEFLIYFQGNSAPDKSGLPSDRFSAERTGGSVSTLTIQRTQQEDSAVYLCAHRDIQSYEQYFGPGTRLTVT.

Here the CDR3 DNA reads TGTGCCACCCGGACGAGCTCCTACAATGAGCAGTTCTTC. Protein product: CATRTSSYNEQFF. This chain connects TRBV6-5 to TRBJ2-1, with D hard to call. From germline, CDR1 is MNHEY and CDR2 SVGAGI. This CDR3 has 13 residues. The V end lost 10 bases, the J end lost 0 bases, and 10 bases lay between the germline ends.

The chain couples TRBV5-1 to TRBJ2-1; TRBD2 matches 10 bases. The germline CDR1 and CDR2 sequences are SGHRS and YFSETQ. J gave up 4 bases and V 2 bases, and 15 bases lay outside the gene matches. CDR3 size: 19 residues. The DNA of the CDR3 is TGCGCCAGCAGCTTCTGGCGGCTAGCGGGAGAGGTGGGATACAATGAGCAGTTCTTC. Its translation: CASSFWRLAGEVGYNEQFF. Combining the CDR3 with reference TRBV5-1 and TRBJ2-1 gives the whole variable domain KAGVTQTPRYLIKTRGQQVTLSCSPISGHRSVSWYQQTPGQGLQFLFEYFSETQRNKGNFPGRFSGRQFSNSRSEMNVSTLELGDSALYLCASSFWRLAGEVGYNEQFFGPGTRLTVL.

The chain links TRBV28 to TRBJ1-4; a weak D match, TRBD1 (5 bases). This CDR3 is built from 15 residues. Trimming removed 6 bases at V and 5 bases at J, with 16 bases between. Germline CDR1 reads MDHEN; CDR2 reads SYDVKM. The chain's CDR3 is CASSRTVGGNEKLFF. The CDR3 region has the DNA TGTGCCAGCAGCCGGACGGTTGGGGGGAATGAAAAACTGTTTTTT. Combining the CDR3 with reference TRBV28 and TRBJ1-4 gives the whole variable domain DVKVTQSSRYLVKRTGEKVFLECVQDMDHENMFWYRQDPGLGLRLIYFSYDVKMKEKGDIPEGYSVSREKKERFSLILESASTNQTSMYLCASSRTVGGNEKLFFGSGTQLSVL.

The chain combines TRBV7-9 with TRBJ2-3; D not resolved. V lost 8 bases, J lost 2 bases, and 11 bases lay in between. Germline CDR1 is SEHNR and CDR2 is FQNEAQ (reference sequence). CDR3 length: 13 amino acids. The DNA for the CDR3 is TGTGCCAGCGCCTGGTCATACACAGATACGCAGTATTTT. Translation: CASAWSYTDTQYF.

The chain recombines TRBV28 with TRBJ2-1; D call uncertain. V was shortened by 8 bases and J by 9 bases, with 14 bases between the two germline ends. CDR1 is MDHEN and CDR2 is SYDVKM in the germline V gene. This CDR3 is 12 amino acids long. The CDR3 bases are TGTGCCAGCGGGCCATCGTCTGGTGAGCAGTTCTTC. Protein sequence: CASGPSSGEQFF.

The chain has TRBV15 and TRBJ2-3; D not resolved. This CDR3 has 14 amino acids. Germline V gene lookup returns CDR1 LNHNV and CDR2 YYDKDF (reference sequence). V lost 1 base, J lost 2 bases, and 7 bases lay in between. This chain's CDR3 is CATSRVQSTDTQYF. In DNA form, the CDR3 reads TGTGCCACCAGCAGAGTTCAGTCCACAGATACGCAGTATTTT.

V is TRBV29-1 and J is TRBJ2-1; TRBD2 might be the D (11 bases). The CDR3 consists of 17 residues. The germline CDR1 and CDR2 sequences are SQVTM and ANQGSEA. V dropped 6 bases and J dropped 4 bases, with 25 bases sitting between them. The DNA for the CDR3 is TGCAGCGTCCGGACAGGGGGGACTAGCGGTTCATACAATGAGCAGTTCTTC. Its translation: CSVRTGGTSGSYNEQFF.

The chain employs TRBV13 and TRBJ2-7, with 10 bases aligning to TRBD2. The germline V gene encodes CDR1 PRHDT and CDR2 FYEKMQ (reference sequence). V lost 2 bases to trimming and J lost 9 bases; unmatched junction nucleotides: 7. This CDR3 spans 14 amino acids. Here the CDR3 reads CASSLRLAGEGQYF. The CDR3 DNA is TGTGCCAGCAGCTTAAGGCTAGCGGGAGAAGGGCAGTACTTC.

The CDR3 nucleotides read TGTGCCAGCAGTGAGAGGGGGACAATTTTTCCCTACGAGCAGTACTTC. Translated: CASSERGTIFPYEQYF. The V call is TRBV2, the J call TRBJ2-7, with D perhaps TRBD1 (6 bases). Germline CDR1 reads SNHLY; CDR2 reads FYNNEI. This CDR3 has 16 amino acids. Trimming removed 3 bases at V and 2 bases at J, with 17 bases between.

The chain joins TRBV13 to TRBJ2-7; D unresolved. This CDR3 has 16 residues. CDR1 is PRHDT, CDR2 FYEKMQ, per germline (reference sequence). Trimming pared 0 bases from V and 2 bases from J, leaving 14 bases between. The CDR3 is CASSLGPASGPYEQYF. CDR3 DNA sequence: TGTGCCAGCAGCTTAGGCCCGGCAAGTGGGCCCTACGAGCAGTACTTC.

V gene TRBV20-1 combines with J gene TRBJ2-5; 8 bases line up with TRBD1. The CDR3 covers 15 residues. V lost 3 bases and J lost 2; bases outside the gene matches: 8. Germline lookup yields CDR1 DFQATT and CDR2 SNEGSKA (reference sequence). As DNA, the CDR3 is TGCAGTGCTAGGCCTTTGGGACAGGCTCAAGAGACCCAGTACTTC. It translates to CSARPLGQAQETQYF.

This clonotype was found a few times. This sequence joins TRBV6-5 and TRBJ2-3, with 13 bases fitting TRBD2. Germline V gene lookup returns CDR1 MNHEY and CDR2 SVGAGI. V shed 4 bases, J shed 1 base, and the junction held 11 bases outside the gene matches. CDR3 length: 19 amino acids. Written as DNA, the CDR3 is TGTGCCAGCAGTTTTGAAACAGGGACTAGCGGGAAGGGCACAGATACGCAGTATTTT. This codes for CASSFETGTSGKGTDTQYF.

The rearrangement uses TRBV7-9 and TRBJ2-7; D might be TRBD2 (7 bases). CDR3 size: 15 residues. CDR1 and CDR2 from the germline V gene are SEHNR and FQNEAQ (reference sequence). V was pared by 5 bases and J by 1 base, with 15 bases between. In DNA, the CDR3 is TGTGCCAGCAGCGTAGGACTAGGGGGGTCCTACGAGCAGTACTTC. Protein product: CASSVGLGGSYEQYF.